The 17 T cell receptor beta chains listed next were all sequenced from one sample in a study of cytomegalovirus exposure and HLA in healthy donors. It was with 60 Vbeta and 13 Jbeta primers that the PCR ran. The table came from immunoSEQ multiplex PCR; TCRdb's copy has only in-frame clones and leaves some out. The repertoire holds roughly 110,000 clones, with 60% to 80% as singletons. Sequencing used PBMCs. Receptors were obtained from a man aged 18 to 29 in good health and CMV-seronegative.

The chain is built from TRBV2 and TRBJ2-5; a weak D match, TRBD2 (5 bases). The V end lost 4 bases, the J end lost 9 bases, and 12 bases lay between the germline ends. CDR1 and CDR2 from the germline V gene are SNHLY and FYNNEI. The CDR3 runs 12 residues. CDR3 region: CASSAPGKAQYF. CDR3 DNA: TGTGCCAGCAGTGCCCCGGGAAAGGCCCAGTACTTC.

This clone was seen a few times. This chain joins TRBV5-1 and TRBJ2-2; D is possibly TRBD1 (6 bases). V dropped 4 bases and J dropped 4 bases, with 11 bases sitting between them. The germline V gene has CDR1 SGHRS and CDR2 YFSETQ. CDR3 length: 14 residues. The CDR3 is CASSVQGLTGELFF. The DNA for the CDR3 is TGCGCCAGCAGCGTGCAGGGGCTCACCGGGGAGCTGTTTTTT. Supplemented by reference TRBV5-1 and TRBJ2-2, the full variable domain reads KAGVTQTPRYLIKTRGQQVTLSCSPISGHRSVSWYQQTPGQGLQFLFEYFSETQRNKGNFPGRFSGRQFSNSRSEMNVSTLELGDSALYLCASSVQGLTGELFFGEGSRLTVL.

This chain links TRBV4-3 with TRBJ2-3; 7 bases fit TRBD2. There are 16 residues in the CDR3. V shed 3 bases and J 0 bases; nucleotides not matched to a gene: 6. Germline CDR1 and CDR2: LGHNA and YSLEER. The CDR3 nucleotides read TGCGCCAGCAGCCAGAACGGGGGGACTAGCACAGATACGCAGTATTTT. Its protein product is CASSQNGGTSTDTQYF.

This clone occurred a few times. The J gene is TRBJ1-1, the V gene TRBV7-9; D unresolved. CDR3 length equals 15 residues. CDR1 is SEHNR, CDR2 FQNEAQ, per germline (reference sequence). V gave up 6 bases and J gave up 0 bases, with 14 bases separating them. The CDR3 region is CASSPKRTLNTEAFF. For the CDR3, the DNA is TGTGCCAGCAGTCCAAAGAGAACTTTGAACACTGAAGCTTTCTTT.

This chain connects TRBV7-8 to TRBJ1-5, with unresolved D. V was clipped by 0 bases and J by 0 bases, with 6 bases between them. From germline, CDR1 is SGHVS and CDR2 FQNEAQ. This CDR3 contains 15 residues. The CDR3 sequence: CASSLAAGSNQPQHF. The DNA for the CDR3 is TGTGCCAGCAGCTTAGCCGCCGGTAGCAATCAGCCCCAGCATTTT.

This rearrangement joins TRBV7-9 to TRBJ2-7; perhaps TRBD1 as D (6 bases). V dropped 1 base and J dropped 5 bases, with 12 bases sitting between them. The CDR3 has 14 amino acids. Per the germline V gene, CDR1 is SEHNR and CDR2 is FQNEAQ (reference sequence). The CDR3 DNA is TGTGCCAGCAGCTTAGTCCAGGGGAGCCACGAGCAGTACTTC. Its translation is CASSLVQGSHEQYF.

CDR3 bases: TGTGCCAGCAGCCCAGGGCGGGGGGATCCTGGGGCCAACGTCCTGACTTTC. It yields the protein CASSPGRGDPGANVLTF. V gene TRBV11-3 combines with J gene TRBJ2-6; the match to TRBD2 covers 8 bases. Trimming cost V 5 bases and J 2 bases; bases outside gene matches: 8. Germline V lookup: CDR1 SGHNT, CDR2 YENEEA. This CDR3 region has 17 residues.

This clone has a handful of counts. The chain carries TRBV7-2 and TRBJ1-6; no clear D gene. Deletions cut 3 bases from V and 9 bases from J, with 6 bases between. Germline V gives CDR1 SGHTA, CDR2 FQGNSA. CDR3 length equals 12 residues. CDR3: CASSFRVSPLHF. CDR3 sequence (DNA): TGTGCCAGCAGCTTTCGGGTTTCACCCCTCCACTTT.

This clone appeared once. V gene TRBV9 combines with J gene TRBJ1-2, with D possibly TRBD1 on 5 matching bases. The CDR3 is made up of 16 amino acids. V dropped 0 bases and J dropped 7 bases, with 19 bases sitting between them. Per germline, CDR1 SGDLS and CDR2 YYNGEE. The CDR3 DNA is TGTGCCAGCAGCGTAGAGCCCCTTTCAGGGAGGTTTGGCTACACCTTC. This gives the protein CASSVEPLSGRFGYTF.

The chain uses TRBV19 and TRBJ2-3; D is perhaps TRBD1 (5 bases). Germline CDR1 LNHDA, CDR2 SQIVND (reference sequence). Trimming removed 3 bases from V and 5 bases from J, with 12 bases in between. The CDR3 is 14 amino acids. The CDR3 DNA follows: TGTGCCAGTAGTATGCAGGGAAGAATAGATACGCAGTATTTT. It specifies CASSMQGRIDTQYF.

The gene calls are TRBV27 and TRBJ1-4; tentative D call: TRBD1 (5 bases). The V end was cut by 10 bases, the J end by 11 bases, with 29 bases between. Germline CDR1 MNHEY, CDR2 SMNVEV (reference sequence). This CDR3 is built from 16 residues. The CDR3 sequence: CATTTPGLLRTGKLFF. As DNA, the CDR3 is TGTGCCACCACAACCCCGGGACTCCTTCGGACGGGGAAACTGTTTTTT. The whole variable domain, filled in from reference TRBV27 and TRBJ1-4, reads EAQVTQNPRYLITVTGKKLTVTCSQNMNHEYMSWYRQDPGLGLRQIYYSMNVEVTDKGDVPEGYKVSRKEKRNFPLILESPSPNQTSLYFCATTTPGLLRTGKLFFGSGTQLSVL.

This rearrangement joins TRBV28 to TRBJ1-4; 7 bases are a match to TRBD1. Germline CDR1 MDHEN, CDR2 SYDVKM. The CDR3 runs to 13 residues. With 5 bases clipped from V and 10 bases from J, the junction kept 7 bases outside the gene matches. CDR3 in amino acids: CASSETGIAKLFF. CDR3 in DNA: TGTGCCAGCAGTGAGACAGGGATTGCAAAACTGTTTTTT. The full variable domain, completed using reference TRBV28 and TRBJ1-4, is DVKVTQSSRYLVKRTGEKVFLECVQDMDHENMFWYRQDPGLGLRLIYFSYDVKMKEKGDIPEGYSVSREKKERFSLILESASTNQTSMYLCASSETGIAKLFFGSGTQLSVL.

In its sample, this clone was seen once. This chain connects TRBV2 to TRBJ1-2; TRBD1 matches at 7 bases. The CDR3 length is 15 residues. In germline, CDR1 is SNHLY, CDR2 FYNNEI. The trim removed 4 bases at V and 5 bases at J, leaving 10 bases unmatched. The CDR3 here is CASSVRDSGEYGYTF. The CDR3 DNA follows: TGTGCCAGCAGTGTAAGGGACAGCGGAGAATATGGCTACACCTTC.

This clone was seen a handful of times. The chain links TRBV4-3 to TRBJ1-2, with 10 nucleotides matching TRBD1. The J segment lost 6 bases and the V segment lost 2 bases, leaving 9 bases of the junction unmatched. The CDR3 is 16 residues long. Germline loops: CDR1 LGHNA, CDR2 YSLEER. The CDR3 region is CASSQTGTGVYNGYTF. The CDR3 DNA sequence: TGCGCCAGCAGCCAAACCGGGACAGGGGTTTATAATGGCTACACCTTC.

Note on this clone: Other DNA sequences in this specimen translate into the identical CDR3. The chain recombines TRBV7-9 with TRBJ2-7; no clear D gene. Trimming removed 1 base at V and 2 bases at J, with 6 bases between. The CDR3 is made up of 13 amino acids. Germline assignment: CDR1 SEHNR and CDR2 FQNEAQ (reference sequence). CDR3 in amino acids: CASSLGGTYEQYF. CDR3 in DNA: TGTGCCAGCAGCTTAGGCGGAACCTACGAGCAGTACTTC. Full variable domain (rest looked up from reference TRBV7-9 and TRBJ2-7): DTGVSQNPRHKITKRGQNVTFRCDPISEHNRLYWYRQTLGQGPEFLTYFQNEAQLEKSRLLSDRFSAERPKGSFSTLEIQRTEQGDSAMYLCASSLGGTYEQYFGPGTRLTVT.

V and J are TRBV18 and TRBJ2-7, with 7 bases fitting TRBD1. The germline V gene encodes CDR1 KGHSH and CDR2 LQKENI. The CDR3 covers 14 residues. V gave up 2 bases and J gave up 7 bases; unmatched junction bases: 8. CDR3 in amino acids: CASSPGQEGLEQYF. Here the CDR3 DNA reads TGTGCCAGCTCACCAGGACAGGAAGGGCTGGAGCAGTACTTC.

The gene calls are TRBV9 and TRBJ1-3; D call uncertain. The CDR3 is made up of 16 amino acids. The V and J ends lost 0 bases and 0 bases respectively, with 10 bases between them. Germline V gene data show CDR1 as SGDLS and CDR2 as YYNGEE. The CDR3, as DNA: TGTGCCAGCAGCGTAGTCCCCCGGGGCTCTGGAAACACCATATATTTT. It specifies CASSVVPRGSGNTIYF.